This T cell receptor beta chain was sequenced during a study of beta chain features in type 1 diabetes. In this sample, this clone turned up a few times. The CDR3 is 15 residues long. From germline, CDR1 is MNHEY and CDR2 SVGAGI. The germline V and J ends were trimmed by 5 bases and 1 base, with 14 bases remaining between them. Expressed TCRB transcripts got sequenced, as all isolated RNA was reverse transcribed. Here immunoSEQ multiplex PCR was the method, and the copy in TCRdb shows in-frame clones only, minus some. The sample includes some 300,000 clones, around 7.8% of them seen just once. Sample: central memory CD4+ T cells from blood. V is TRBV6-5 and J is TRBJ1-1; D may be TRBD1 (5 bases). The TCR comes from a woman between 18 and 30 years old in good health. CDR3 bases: TGTGCCAGCAGTCACGGGGGGTTACGGAACACTGAAGCTTTCTTT. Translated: CASSHGGLRNTEAFF.